The rows below give T cell receptor beta chains drawn from one sample of a study of cytomegalovirus exposure and HLA in healthy donors. TCRdb's copy holds only in-frame clones and misses some; the assay was immunoSEQ multiplex PCR. The sample lists under 200,000 clones, roughly 90% seen once, with 4% to 4.5% in the top ten. The sample consisted of PBMCs. The receptor source for this set is a man aged 18 to 30 in good health and CMV-seropositive. Both conserved end residues are part of each CDR3. D genes are given only for firm matches. Size is omitted from some rows. Given values are once, few, many or a class for expanded clones.

size: .; D: TRBD2; J: TRBJ2-7; V: TRBV9; length: 15; CDR3: CASSVSGSVSYEQYF; DNA: TGTGCCAGCAGCGTTAGCGGGAGCGTATCCTACGAGCAGTACTTC
size: .; D: .; J: TRBJ2-7; V: TRBV14; length: 15; CDR3: CASSHAAGSAYEQYF; DNA: TGTGCCAGCAGCCATGCAGCCGGGTCTGCATACGAGCAGTACTTC
size: few; D: TRBD2; J: TRBJ2-2; V: TRBV5-1; length: 14; CDR3: CASSASGVTGELFF; DNA: TGCGCCAGCAGTGCTAGCGGGGTCACCGGGGAGCTGTTTTTT
size: .; D: TRBD1; J: TRBJ2-7; V: TRBV27; length: 15; CDR3: CASTDTGTGATWQYF; DNA: TGTGCCAGCACCGACACCGGGACAGGAGCTACGTGGCAGTACTTC
size: .; D: .; J: TRBJ1-1; V: TRBV11-2; length: 12; CDR3: CASKRVNTEAFF; DNA: TGTGCCAGCAAACGAGTGAACACTGAAGCTTTCTTT
size: .; D: TRBD2; J: TRBJ2-3; V: TRBV4-2; length: 15; CDR3: CASSHAGGLKVPQYF; DNA: TGTGCCAGCAGCCATGCGGGAGGGCTAAAGGTGCCGCAGTATTTT
size: .; D: TRBD1; J: TRBJ2-1; V: TRBV5-1; length: 14; CDR3: CASSGQGLMDEQFF; DNA: TGCGCCAGCAGCGGACAGGGGCTTATGGATGAGCAGTTCTTC
size: .; D: .; J: TRBJ2-7; V: TRBV6-5; length: 14; CDR3: CASSYATSLYEQYF; DNA: TGTGCCAGCAGTTACGCGACAAGCTTATACGAGCAGTACTTC
size: once; D: .; J: TRBJ2-5; V: TRBV19; length: 15; CDR3: CASSISQGFGETQYF; DNA: TGTGCCAGTAGTATAAGCCAGGGCTTCGGGGAGACCCAGTACTTC
size: .; D: .; J: TRBJ2-5; V: TRBV20-1; length: 10; CDR3: CSARQETQYF; DNA: TGCAGTGCTAGACAGGAGACCCAGTACTTC
size: .; D: TRBD2; J: TRBJ2-1; V: TRBV9; length: 18; CDR3: CASSVGTSGLSSYNEQFF; DNA: TGTGCCAGCAGCGTAGGAACTAGCGGCCTATCCTCCTACAATGAGCAGTTCTTC
size: .; D: .; J: TRBJ2-2; V: TRBV7-9; length: 15; CDR3: CASSPHGGTSGELFF; DNA: TGTGCCAGCAGCCCACATGGAGGCACCAGCGGGGAGCTGTTTTTT
size: once; D: TRBD2; J: TRBJ2-3; V: TRBV11-2; length: 14; CDR3: CASSLAEYTDTQYF; DNA: TGTGCCAGCAGTCTAGCGGAATACACAGATACGCAGTATTTT
size: .; D: .; J: TRBJ2-3; V: TRBV29-1; length: 14; CDR3: CSVSEGSPTDTQYF; DNA: TGCAGCGTCTCCGAGGGCTCTCCCACAGATACGCAGTATTTT
size: few; D: .; J: TRBJ2-7; V: TRBV7-9; length: 13; CDR3: CASTPDSSYEQYF; DNA: TGTGCCAGCACCCCGGACAGTTCCTACGAGCAGTACTTC
size: .; D: TRBD2; J: TRBJ2-6; V: TRBV7-8; length: 19; CDR3: CASSPRGGGSASGANVLTF; DNA: TGTGCCAGCAGCCCCCGGGGAGGCGGGAGCGCCTCTGGGGCCAACGTCCTGACTTTC
size: .; D: .; J: TRBJ2-7; V: TRBV19; length: 14; CDR3: CATSRTAGAYEQYF; DNA: TGTGCCACCAGTAGGACAGCAGGTGCCTACGAGCAGTACTTC
size: .; D: TRBD2; J: TRBJ2-1; V: TRBV4-2; length: 17; CDR3: CASSQTTSGSGVNEQFF; DNA: TGTGCCAGCAGCCAAACAACTAGCGGGAGCGGTGTCAATGAGCAGTTCTTC
size: .; D: .; J: TRBJ1-1; V: TRBV28; length: 15; CDR3: CASSLGRGGYTEAFF; DNA: TGTGCCAGCAGTTTAGGGCGGGGGGGGTACACTGAAGCTTTCTTT
size: .; D: TRBD1; J: TRBJ1-3; V: TRBV4-1; length: 16; CDR3: CASSHPGTALGNTIYF; DNA: TGCGCCAGCAGCCATCCCGGGACAGCCCTTGGAAACACCATATATTTT